This T cell receptor beta chain was sequenced in a study of cytomegalovirus exposure and HLA in healthy donors (dated by TCRdb to about 2017). Context from the whole study: In an earlier analysis of some 550 of the donors, 250 to 300 Gb of sequence data and 120 million or so unique TCR beta sequences from about 179 million T cells were reported. An early release that covered about 600 HLA-typed donors contained 300 to 350 gigabases of sequencing data and tens of millions of unique TCR sequences. Of the roughly 390 genotyped donors, roughly 80% fell in the genetic ancestry cluster associated with self-reported Caucasian donors. The study aimed to test whether cataloging public T cell receptors could reveal signatures of past pathogen exposure. The T cell repertoires of 666 subjects were profiled by immunosequencing and related to cytomegalovirus serostatus. Along with the roughly 670-subject first cohort, a separate validation cohort of over a hundred different subjects was used. To predict cytomegalovirus infection status, the study brought together high-throughput TCR immunosequencing, statistical association of individual TCRs with disease status, and machine learning. A later analysis re-analyzed previously published TCR beta repertoires from roughly 690 donors and added high-resolution HLA genotyping to study TCR occurrence patterns. Rather than using new phenotypic data, the later analysis identified candidate immune exposures from TCR beta sequences and from how often those sequences occurred across donors. To decide whether each TCR beta V gene segment behaved as functional or pseudogenic, an earlier analysis of fewer than 750 of the donors relied on high-throughput TCR beta sequencing. Donor age, sex, ethnicity and CMV serostatus were compiled together with the repertoire data. In a later genetic analysis, genome-wide SNP genotypes for 398 of the 666 donors were used, and that subset was treated as a discovery cohort. All discovery cohort repertoires had been generated on a single sequencing platform. Class I and class II HLA loci were covered by the typing at four-digit resolution. Typing coverage varied by locus: roughly 620-640 donors for A, B, C, DRB1 and DQB1; about 520 for DQA1; more than 600 for DPA1; 450 to 480 for DPB1. Four to six DR-DQ haplotypes were handled as single units for association and clustering, since linkage in the cohort was strong. Among roughly 400 genotyped donors of the cohort, an average of around 250,000 unique TCR beta nucleotide sequences was sequenced per donor, of which about 18% were non-productive.

As for this clone: The target of this receptor is not known. No much larger clonotype is one base removed from it; base qualities were not supplied.

CDR1 and CDR2, looked up from the germline V gene, are MNHNS and SASEGT. The CDR3 has 14 amino acids, counting the end cysteine and phenylalanine. Kept here is only the CDR3 DNA, which spans 42 bases and is read in frame from base 1. Germline trimming: 6 bases from V, 1 base from J; junction bases outside gene matches: 2. Broader findings and caveats from the paper: Immune exposure information for the cohort was limited to CMV serostatus. In a later analysis, HLA-associated TCR beta chains showed more clonal expansion and lower generation probabilities than non-associated chains that were equally common. In the study, about 150 TCR beta chains were listed as associated with cytomegalovirus. A further reported finding was that TCR beta sequences accurately predicted the HLA-A and HLA-B alleles for most subjects in the first cohort. In a later analysis, some 17,000 TCR beta sequences were associated with specific HLA alleles at a false discovery rate of 0.05. An association between a missense DCLRE1C variant and V-gene and J-gene trimming of TCR beta chains was found in a later genetic analysis and replicated in an independent cohort. It was suggested by the authors that the approach could potentially be generalized to other disease states and immunological phenotypes. The presence/absence analyses assumed that sequencing depth was roughly uniform across donors, and that assumption may not be true. According to a later analysis, parvovirus B19, influenza, CMV and Epstein-Barr virus appeared linked to several top co-occurrence clusters. Because counts were too low, roughly 16 rarely observed V segments, including chromosome 9 orphons, were left out of the earlier analysis of a few hundred of the donors. The classifier was reported to diagnose cytomegalovirus status with high specificity and sensitivity in both the original and validation cohorts. While some public TCRs were present in many individuals, most TCR sequences turned up only very rarely across donors. In a later analysis, the rate of TCR association differed among HLA loci, with DRB1 alleles having the most associated TCRs and HLA-C alleles having the fewest. Linkage disequilibrium might explain the correlated functional status among segregating V segments, but an unknown experimental factor could not be excluded. In vitro tests confirmed that a few of the cytomegalovirus-associated TCR beta chains recognize cytomegalovirus antigens. Some IMGT-functional V segments, including TRBV6-2 and TRBV6-3, could not be distinguished by the 87-base-pair reads and were therefore excluded. HLA typing was unavailable for some donors at each locus, so association tests used only the typed subset. When HLA alleles, especially DR and DQ, strongly co-occurred, TCR associations were difficult to assign to individual alleles. In a later analysis, most CMV-associated TCR beta chains were found to appear HLA-restricted, with HLA associations seemingly driven largely by CMV exposure. In a later genetic analysis, fewer N-insertions in productive TCRs were reported among donors in an Asian-associated ancestry cluster than the roughly 670-donor mean. In an earlier analysis of some 500 of the donors, most TCR beta V segments appeared in productive rearrangements about 90% or about 30% of the time, broadly matching IMGT annotations. In this cohort, only TCR beta chains were sequenced, and detectable features were limited by the absence of alpha or paired-chain data. A cluster of highly shared sequence variants was judged likely to be a technical artifact of the sequencing pipeline.

The cohort consisted of fewer than 700 healthy bone marrow donors. At the time of sampling, every cohort member was nominally healthy, though immune exposures that went unrecorded were likely present. The donor tested CMV seronegative and was one of the 352 seronegative cohort members. A peripheral blood sample was collected from each donor, and TCR beta sequencing was performed on peripheral blood mononuclear cells. Genomic DNA extraction from the blood cell samples was performed with the Qiagen DNeasy Blood Extraction Kit. The method was the immunoSEQ multiplex PCR assay. For the multiplex PCR, a mixture combining 60 forward primers for TCR Vbeta segments and 13 reverse primers for TCR Jbeta segments was used. Amplification of the CDR3 region of rearranged TCR beta genes was performed with a multiplex PCR assay on genomic DNA. The Illumina HiSeq System was used to sequence the amplified TCR beta libraries as 87-base-pair reads. The original methods were these. In a later analysis, tens of millions of unique TCR beta chains were counted across the 690 or so repertoires, and approximately 11 million of these chains were shared by at least two donors. To remove PCR and sequencing errors, raw reads were error-corrected and collapsed into unique sequences using a nearest-neighbor algorithm that merged closely related sequences. Alignment of CDR3 sequences to IMGT reference sequences was used to assign V, D and J gene segments. Each retained sequence needed at least a six-nucleotide match to both a V gene segment and a J gene segment. Rearrangements were called productive when the CDR3 lacked stop codons and stayed in frame with V and J; all others were non-productive. Following IMGT convention, CDR3 was defined as the stretch from the second conserved V-encoded cysteine up to the conserved J-encoded phenylalanine. Sequences without an unambiguous match to a single V gene segment were excluded from the earlier analysis of approximately 560 of the donors. In an earlier analysis of several hundred of the donors, a V segment was called functional when productive rearrangements were above 56.7%, and segregating when the standard deviation between donors exceeded 5%. A statistical classification framework was built to diagnose cytomegalovirus status from the catalog of TCR beta chain sequences. A later analysis assigned V and J genes by comparing TCR nucleotide sequences with IMGT/GENE-DB human TR gene sequences. Using the TCRdist pipeline, a later analysis assigned CDR3 sequences along with most-parsimonious VDJ recombination scenarios. In a later analysis, every TCR beta chain was defined by the combination of its CDR3 amino acid sequence and its V-gene family, and reads without a unique V-gene family were dropped. To address suspected cross-contamination and a sequencing artifact, a later analysis removed 550 to 750 highly shared, low-generation-probability nucleotide sequences. For each public chain, a later analysis derived a clonal expansion index from normalized ranks of inferred template counts within each repertoire. A later analysis computed generation probabilities with a VDJ recombination model fitted to out-of-frame rearrangements, and checked the results against IGoR. In a later analysis, TCR-TCR, TCR-HLA and TCR-CMV co-occurrence was scored with hypergeometric tests, and a repertoire-size bias correction was applied to TCR pairs. False discovery rates were estimated in a later analysis by permuting HLA or CMV assignments 20 times. In a later analysis, co-occurring TCRs were grouped with DBSCAN, and TCRdist sequence similarity was added when clustering was performed within HLA-allele-positive subsets. For co-occurrence clustering, repertoires with fewer than 30,000 or more than 120,000 public chains were excluded, along with four to six repertoires with anomalous nucleotide sharing. Imported from immuneACCESS, the table was reduced by TCRdb to in-frame sequences with V and J called. These copies leave out some clones; in studies compared against another copy, an unresolved V gene accounts for under half, and the cause of the remainder is not known. The V and J calls and clone size come from that table; D and trimming were worked out from the DNA. For this sample the table gives over 100,000 clones, of which 85% to 90% were detected only once. The top ten constitute 5.2% of the sample.

Sequencing used PBMCs. The receptor comes from a woman aged 25-40 years in good health and CMV-seronegative. Recombination joined TRBV6-1 with TRBJ2-7, and TRBD2 aligns with 11 junction nucleotides. The bases read TGTGCCAGCAGGTTAGCGGGGGGGTCCTACGAGCAGTACTTC. This gives the protein CASRLAGGSYEQYF.